The sequence of this TCR beta chain was determined in a study of regulatory and conventional T cells in RAG deficiency. The study, taken as a whole, reports: In Omenn syndrome, sorted "Tregs" may be peripherally activated cells. Patient subsets had shorter CDR3s; Omenn Treg-Tconv overlap exceeded 80%.

Using immunoSEQ multiplex PCR, the repertoire was profiled, and TCRdb retains in-frame clones only, with some absent. This table has approximately 46,000 clones, around 89% appearing once. A note on this clone: The antigen is not known.

CDR3 length equals 12 residues. V was shortened by 1 base and J by 12 bases, with 10 bases between the two germline ends. Germline assignment: CDR1 SEHNR and CDR2 FQNEAQ (reference sequence). Blood CD4+ CD25-low CD127-high conventional T cells supplied the genomic DNA template. Separately, the same data were catalogued under a study of regulatory T cells. As reported in that work: The primer mix had 52 TRBV and 13 TRBJ primers. Regulatory T cells showed the strongest V-J pair restriction and V/J gene skewing among patient repertoires.

This sequence was found in a human donor in good health. The rearrangement uses TRBV7-9 and TRBJ2-1; D not certain. The sequenced sample consisted of CD4+ effector T cells sorted from blood. The CDR3 nucleotides are TGTGCCAGCAGCTTAGTGGTATATGCGCAGTTCTTC. Residues: CASSLVVYAQFF. The whole variable domain, remainder taken from reference TRBV7-9 and TRBJ2-1, is DTGVSQNPRHKITKRGQNVTFRCDPISEHNRLYWYRQTLGQGPEFLTYFQNEAQLEKSRLLSDRFSAERPKGSFSTLEIQRTEQGDSAMYLCASSLVVYAQFFGPGTRLTVL.